The present TCR beta chain was sequenced within a study of shared clonotypes between healthy human individuals. This clone came up once. The CDR3 covers 15 residues. J lost 5 bases, V lost 2 bases, and 4 bases had no gene match. CDR1 and CDR2 from the germline V gene are LGHNT and FRNRAP. Genomic DNA from each subset was divided evenly over several immunoSEQ plates. Repertoires were generated with immunoSEQ multiplex PCR, while TCRdb's copy carries only in-frame clones and drops some. The sample lists about 2.4 million clones, approximately 90% occurring once. V and J are TRBV12-5 and TRBJ2-1, with 9 nucleotides matching TRBD2. The sequencing input was naive CD4+ T cells sorted from blood. Subset specified: CD45RA+ positively selected. The TCR originated in a man between 18 and 35 years old in good health. The CDR3 sequence: CASGLPSGMDNEQFF. The CDR3 region has the DNA TGTGCTAGTGGTTTGCCTAGCGGGATGGACAATGAGCAGTTCTTC.